This entry concerns a single T cell receptor (beta chain). Its antigen is currently unknown. The CDR3 loop spans 15 amino acids. V was clipped by 1 base and J by 7 bases, with 14 bases between them. Germline V gene sequence: CDR1 LNHDA, CDR2 SQIVND (reference sequence). Only patients with CD8+CD57+ cell expansion on flow cytometry were chosen for sequencing. No therapy had been given to the patients at the time of blood sampling. These data belong to a study of CD8+CD57+ T cells in acquired aplastic anemia. Study background: Around 3.2 ug was the average amount of DNA from sorted CD4+ and CD8+ cells.

Study-level results: Both patients and controls carried the same twenty-nine CD8+ CDR3 sequences. With respect to CD8+ Simpson's diversity, patients and controls did not differ significantly.

TCR beta VDJ and CDR3 profiling used genomic DNA as template. From the reads, TCRdb called clonotypes with MiXCR, one entry per CDR3 protein. The sample has 200,000 or so distinct CDR3 sequences; 55% to 65% are singletons. The chain uses TRBV19 and TRBJ2-1; D is uncertain. Material for sequencing was sorted CD4+, CD8+, or CD8+CD57+ T cells (not recorded which) from PBMCs. The source is a human donor with aplastic anemia. The CDR3 DNA reads TGTGCCAGTAGTATAGGACAAGGGCTGTGGAATGAGCAGTTCTTC. Protein: CASSIGQGLWNEQFF.